This T cell receptor beta chain was captured by sequencing in a study of neurological immune-mediated disorders. In this sample, this clonotype turned up many times. This CDR3 has 11 residues. From germline, CDR1 is DFQATT and CDR2 SNEGSKA (reference sequence). The V gene lost 6 bases and the J gene lost 1 base, with 4 bases spanning the gap. TCRdb ran MiXCR on the 5' RACE reads and lists one entry per CDR3 protein. In the table there are about 52,000 distinct CDR3 sequences, about 3.8% of which are singletons. This rearrangement joins TRBV20-1 to TRBJ2-1, with unresolved D. The sequenced material came from PBMCs. This TCR came from a man aged 55 to 70 with multiple sclerosis. In nucleotides, the CDR3 is TGCAGTGCCGCATCCTACAATGAGCAGTTCTTC. Translating it yields CSAASYNEQFF.